The 3 T cell receptor beta chains listed next were all sequenced from one sample in a study of T cell responses to AZD1222 COVID-19 vaccine (dated by TCRdb to the early 2020s). This sample's time point label indicates: baseline before first vaccination. Library preparation was by the immunoSEQ multiplex PCR assay. Drawn from immuneACCESS, this table holds only the in-frame rearrangements with V and J called that TCRdb kept. Clones are partly lost; checked studies trace under half to an unresolved V gene and leave the rest unexplained. This sample has 120,000 or so clones in its table, and 75% to 95% of those were observed once. About 5.2% of the sample belongs to the ten largest clones. Source: peripheral blood, taken on day 0 of AZD1222 vaccination. Receptor source: an adult in good health.

The V and J genes are TRBV3-1 (or the pseudogene TRBV3-2) and TRBJ1-2; weak D call: TRBD1 (6 bases). V was cut by 3 bases and J by 4 bases, with 12 bases left in between. The CDR3 spans 14 residues. CDR1 and CDR2 (germline): LGHDT, YNNKEL (reference sequence). CDR3 DNA sequence: TGTGCCAGCAGCCAGTTCCGACAGGCCTATGGCTACACCTTC. Protein sequence: CASSQFRQAYGYTF.

This clone was counted once. The genes are TRBV7-9 and TRBJ1-5; weak D call: TRBD1 (5 bases). The CDR3 is 16 residues long. From germline, CDR1 is SEHNR and CDR2 FQNEAQ (reference sequence). Trimming took off 1 base at V and 4 bases at J, with 14 bases between the two ends. The CDR3 sequence: CASSLVGMGPNQPQHF. For the CDR3, the DNA is TGTGCCAGCAGCTTAGTCGGGATGGGGCCTAATCAGCCCCAGCATTTT.

The chain recombines TRBV6-2 or TRBV6-3 with TRBJ1-1; D gene unclear. The CDR3 is made up of 12 amino acids. The V and J ends lost 5 bases and 2 bases respectively, with 6 bases between them. Per germline, CDR1 MNHEY and CDR2 SVGEGT. The CDR3, as DNA: TGTGCCAGCAGTGAGACCAACACTGAAGCTTTCTTT. It encodes CASSETNTEAFF.